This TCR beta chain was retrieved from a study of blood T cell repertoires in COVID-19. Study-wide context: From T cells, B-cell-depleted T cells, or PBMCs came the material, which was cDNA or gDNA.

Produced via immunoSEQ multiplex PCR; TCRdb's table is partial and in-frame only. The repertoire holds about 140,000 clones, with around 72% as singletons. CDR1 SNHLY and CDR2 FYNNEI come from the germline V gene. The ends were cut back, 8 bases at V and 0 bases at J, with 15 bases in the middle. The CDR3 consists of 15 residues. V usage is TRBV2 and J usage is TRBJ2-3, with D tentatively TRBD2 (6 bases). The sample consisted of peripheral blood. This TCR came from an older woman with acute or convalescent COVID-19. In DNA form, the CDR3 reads TGTGCCAGCGCCGCCCGGGACTGGAGCACAGATACGCAGTATTTT. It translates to CASAARDWSTDTQYF.